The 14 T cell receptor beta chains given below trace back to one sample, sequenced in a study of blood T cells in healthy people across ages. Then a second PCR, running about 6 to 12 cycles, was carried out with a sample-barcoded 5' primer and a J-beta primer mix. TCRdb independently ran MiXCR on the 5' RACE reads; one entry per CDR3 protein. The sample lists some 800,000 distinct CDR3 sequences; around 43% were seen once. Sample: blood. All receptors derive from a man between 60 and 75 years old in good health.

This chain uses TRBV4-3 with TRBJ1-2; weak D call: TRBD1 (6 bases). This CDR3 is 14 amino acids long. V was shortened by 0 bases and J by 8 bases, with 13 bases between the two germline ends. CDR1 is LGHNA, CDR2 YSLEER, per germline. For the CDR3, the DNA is TGCGCCAGCAGCCAAGAGGTCGGGGGCGACGGCTACACCTTC. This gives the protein CASSQEVGGDGYTF.

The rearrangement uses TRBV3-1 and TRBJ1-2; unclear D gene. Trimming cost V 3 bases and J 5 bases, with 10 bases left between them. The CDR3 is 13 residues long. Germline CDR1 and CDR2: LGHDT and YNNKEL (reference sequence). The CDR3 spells CASSHEPNYGYTF. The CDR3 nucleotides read TGTGCCAGCAGCCATGAACCCAATTATGGCTACACCTTC.

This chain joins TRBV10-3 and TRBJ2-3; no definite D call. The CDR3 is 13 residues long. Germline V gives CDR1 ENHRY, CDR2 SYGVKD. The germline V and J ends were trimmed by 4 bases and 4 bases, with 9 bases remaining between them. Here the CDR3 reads CAISVEFADTQYF. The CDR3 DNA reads TGTGCCATCAGTGTAGAATTCGCAGATACGCAGTATTTT.

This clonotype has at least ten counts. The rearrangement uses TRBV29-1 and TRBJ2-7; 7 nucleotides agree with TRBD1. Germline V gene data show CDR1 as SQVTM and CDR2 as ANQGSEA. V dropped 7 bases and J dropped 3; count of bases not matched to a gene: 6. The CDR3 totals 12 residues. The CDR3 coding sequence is TGCAGCGCCCGACAGGGCCTCTACGAGCAGTACTTC. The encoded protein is CSARQGLYEQYF.

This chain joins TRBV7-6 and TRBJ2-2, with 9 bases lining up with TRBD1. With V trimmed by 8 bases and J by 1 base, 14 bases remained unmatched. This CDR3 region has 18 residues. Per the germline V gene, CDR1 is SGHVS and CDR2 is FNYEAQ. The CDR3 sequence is CASGPERPGQGNTGELFF. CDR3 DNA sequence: TGTGCCAGCGGCCCCGAACGCCCGGGACAGGGGAACACCGGGGAGCTGTTTTTT.

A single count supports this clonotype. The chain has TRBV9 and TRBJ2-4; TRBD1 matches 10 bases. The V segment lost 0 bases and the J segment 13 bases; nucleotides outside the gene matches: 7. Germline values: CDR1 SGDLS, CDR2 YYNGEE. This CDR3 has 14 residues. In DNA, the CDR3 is TGTGCCAGCAGCGTAGGGACAGGGGGTATCGGGCAGTACTTC. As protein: CASSVGTGGIGQYF.

CDR3 in amino acids: CSAEDGTAPSYEQYF. The CDR3 region has the DNA TGCAGTGCTGAGGATGGGACTGCTCCCTCCTACGAGCAGTACTTC. This chain joins TRBV20-1 and TRBJ2-7; D perhaps matches TRBD2 (6 bases). This CDR3 has 15 amino acids. Trimming cost V 5 bases and J 0 bases, with 17 bases left between them. Per the germline V gene, CDR1 is DFQATT and CDR2 is SNEGSKA (reference sequence).

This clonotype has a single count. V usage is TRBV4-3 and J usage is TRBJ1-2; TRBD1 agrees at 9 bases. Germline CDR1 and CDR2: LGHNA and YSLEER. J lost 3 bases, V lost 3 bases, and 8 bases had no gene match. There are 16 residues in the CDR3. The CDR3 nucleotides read TGCGCCAGCAGCCAGGCGAACAGGGGGCTGGACTATGGCTACACCTTC. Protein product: CASSQANRGLDYGYTF.

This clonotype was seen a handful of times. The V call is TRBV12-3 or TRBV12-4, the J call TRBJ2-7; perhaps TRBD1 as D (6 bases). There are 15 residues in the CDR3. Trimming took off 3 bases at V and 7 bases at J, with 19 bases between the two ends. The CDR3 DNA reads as TGTGCCAGCAGTTTCCTTGGACAGAATGATGGGGAGCAGTACTTC. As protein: CASSFLGQNDGEQYF.

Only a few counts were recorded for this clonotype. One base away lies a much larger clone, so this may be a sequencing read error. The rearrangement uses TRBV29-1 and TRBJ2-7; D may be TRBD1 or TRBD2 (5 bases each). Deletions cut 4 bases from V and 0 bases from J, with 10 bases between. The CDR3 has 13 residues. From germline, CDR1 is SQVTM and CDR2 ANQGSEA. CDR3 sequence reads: CSVGAGSSYEQYF. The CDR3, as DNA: TGCAGCGTTGGAGCAGGGAGCTCCTACGAGCAGTACTTC.

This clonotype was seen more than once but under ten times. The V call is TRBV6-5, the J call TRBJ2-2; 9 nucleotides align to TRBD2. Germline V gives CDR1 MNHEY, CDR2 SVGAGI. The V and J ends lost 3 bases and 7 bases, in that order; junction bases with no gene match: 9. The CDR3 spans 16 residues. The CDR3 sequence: CASSYLRGGSSGELFF. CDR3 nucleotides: TGTGCCAGCAGTTATCTGCGGGGGGGCAGTAGCGGGGAGCTGTTTTTT.

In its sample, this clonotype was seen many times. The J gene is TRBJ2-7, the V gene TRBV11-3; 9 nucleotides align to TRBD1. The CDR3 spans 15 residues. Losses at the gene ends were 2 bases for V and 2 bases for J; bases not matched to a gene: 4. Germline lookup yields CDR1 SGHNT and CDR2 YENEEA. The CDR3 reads CASSLRGTGTYEQYF. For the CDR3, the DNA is TGTGCCAGCAGCTTAAGGGGGACAGGGACCTACGAGCAGTACTTC.

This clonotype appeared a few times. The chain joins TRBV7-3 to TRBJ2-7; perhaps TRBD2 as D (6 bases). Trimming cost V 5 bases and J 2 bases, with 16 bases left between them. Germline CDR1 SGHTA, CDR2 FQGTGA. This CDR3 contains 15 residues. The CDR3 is CASSPVGGTPYEQYF. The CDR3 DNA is TGTGCCAGCAGCCCCGTTGGGGGGACTCCCTACGAGCAGTACTTC.

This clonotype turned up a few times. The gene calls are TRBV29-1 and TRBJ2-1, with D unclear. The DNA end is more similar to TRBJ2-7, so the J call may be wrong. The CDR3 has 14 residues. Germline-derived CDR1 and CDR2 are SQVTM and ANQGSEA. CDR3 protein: CSIAIRSSYNEQYF. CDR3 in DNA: TGCAGCATCGCAATAAGGAGCTCCTACAATGAGCAGTACTTC.